This TCR beta chain originates from a study of OX40 agonist ivuxolimab in advanced cancers. Study-level results: Among expanded peripheral T cells, antigen specificity went undetermined.

The V gene's germline CDR1 is KGHSH and CDR2 LQKENI. CDR3 length: 15 residues. V was pared by 3 bases and J by 6 bases, with 17 bases between. Assay used: immunoSEQ multiplex PCR; TCRdb lists only in-frame clones, some missing. The table has about 20,000 clones, under 95% seen once. In its sample, this clone was seen once. Its antigen is unknown. The chain couples TRBV18 to TRBJ1-2; no clear D. Sample: CD4+ or CD8+ T cells sorted from blood, taken in a trial of the OX40 agonist ivuxolimab. This TCR was recovered from an adult with an advanced solid tumor such as melanoma, head and neck, liver or kidney cancer. CDR3 loop: CASSPNAGEPHGYTF. CDR3 bases: TGTGCCAGCTCACCCAATGCAGGCGAACCGCATGGCTACACCTTC.